The 8 T cell receptor beta chains reported below all come from one sample, sequenced in a study of cytomegalovirus exposure and HLA in healthy donors. The study ran its PCR with 60 Vbeta and 13 Jbeta primers. TCRdb keeps only in-frame clones here, not all; method: immunoSEQ multiplex PCR. The sample consists of under 300,000 clones, around 81% of them appearing once. What was sequenced was PBMCs. The receptors come from a woman between 55 and 75 years old in good health and CMV-seropositive.

The chain uses TRBV7-8 and TRBJ1-1; tentatively, D is TRBD1 (5 bases). CDR3 length: 13 amino acids. Deletions cut 8 bases from V and 1 base from J, with 11 bases between. Germline V gene data show CDR1 as SGHVS and CDR2 as FQNEAQ. CDR3: CASSTASNTEAFF. CDR3 coding DNA: TGTGCCAGCTCGACAGCCTCGAACACTGAAGCTTTCTTT.

This rearrangement joins TRBV5-4 to TRBJ2-5; 11 nucleotides agree with TRBD2. V gave up 4 bases and J gave up 2 bases; unmatched junction bases: 7. Germline loops: CDR1 SGHNT, CDR2 YYREEE (reference sequence). The CDR3 runs to 16 residues. CDR3 bases: TGTGCCAGCAGCCGTGGGACTAGCGGAGGGCAAGAGACCCAGTACTTC. This encodes CASSRGTSGGQETQYF.

The CDR3 DNA reads TGCAGCGTCCGGACAGGGGACGAGCAGTACTTC. Translation: CSVRTGDEQYF. The J gene is TRBJ2-7, the V gene TRBV29-1, with 9 bases that match TRBD1. CDR1 is SQVTM, CDR2 ANQGSEA, per germline. Losses at the gene ends were 6 bases for V and 5 bases for J; bases not matched to a gene: 2. The length of the CDR3 is 11 residues.

The chain couples TRBV7-2 to TRBJ2-5; D remains unclear. Germline CDR1 SGHTA, CDR2 FQGNSA. Deletions cut 5 bases from V and 3 bases from J, with 10 bases between. This CDR3 contains 13 residues. The CDR3 nucleotides are TGTGCCAGCAGCCCCTGGAGCGAAGAGACCCAGTACTTC. This codes for CASSPWSEETQYF.

The V call is TRBV29-1, the J call TRBJ2-1; the match to TRBD2 covers 12 bases. Unmatched junction bases numbered 6, after V lost 3 bases and J lost 12 bases. The CDR3 has 13 residues. Per germline, CDR1 SQVTM and CDR2 ANQGSEA. CDR3 loop: CSVDLAGGPRQFF. The CDR3 DNA reads as TGCAGCGTTGACCTAGCGGGAGGGCCGCGGCAGTTCTTC.

This clone was counted once. This sequence joins TRBV6-6 and TRBJ1-1; 7 bases are a match to TRBD1. CDR1 is MNHNY and CDR2 is SVGAGI in the germline V gene (reference sequence). The CDR3 extends over 14 amino acids. The V and J ends lost 5 bases and 3 bases, in that order; junction bases with no gene match: 6. CDR3 sequence: CASSTTGRDTEAFF. In DNA form, the CDR3 reads TGTGCCAGCAGTACGACAGGGCGGGACACTGAAGCTTTCTTT.

This chain links TRBV5-1 with TRBJ2-1, with 11 nucleotides matching TRBD2. Germline V CDR1 and CDR2: SGHRS, YFSETQ. Trimming at V came to 4 bases and at J to 8 bases, leaving 8 bases not matched to a gene. The CDR3 is made up of 15 amino acids. The CDR3 DNA sequence: TGCGCCAGCAGCATTAGCGGGAGGGTTGGCGATGAGCAGTTCTTC. Translation gives CASSISGRVGDEQFF.

The chain uses TRBV7-8 and TRBJ2-7, with D possibly matching TRBD2 (5 bases). This CDR3 comprises 11 residues. V gave up 8 bases and J gave up 5 bases, with 10 bases separating them. Germline V lookup: CDR1 SGHVS, CDR2 FQNEAQ. The CDR3 nucleotides are TGTGCCAGCCAGGACGGGAACGAGCAGTACTTC. Amino acid sequence: CASQDGNEQYF. Based on the CDR3 plus reference TRBV7-8 and TRBJ2-7, the full variable domain is GAGVSQSPRYKVAKRGQDVALRCDPISGHVSLFWYQQALGQGPEFLTYFQNEAQLDKSGLPSDRFFAERPEGSVSTLKIQRTQQEDSAVYLCASQDGNEQYFGPGTRLTVT.